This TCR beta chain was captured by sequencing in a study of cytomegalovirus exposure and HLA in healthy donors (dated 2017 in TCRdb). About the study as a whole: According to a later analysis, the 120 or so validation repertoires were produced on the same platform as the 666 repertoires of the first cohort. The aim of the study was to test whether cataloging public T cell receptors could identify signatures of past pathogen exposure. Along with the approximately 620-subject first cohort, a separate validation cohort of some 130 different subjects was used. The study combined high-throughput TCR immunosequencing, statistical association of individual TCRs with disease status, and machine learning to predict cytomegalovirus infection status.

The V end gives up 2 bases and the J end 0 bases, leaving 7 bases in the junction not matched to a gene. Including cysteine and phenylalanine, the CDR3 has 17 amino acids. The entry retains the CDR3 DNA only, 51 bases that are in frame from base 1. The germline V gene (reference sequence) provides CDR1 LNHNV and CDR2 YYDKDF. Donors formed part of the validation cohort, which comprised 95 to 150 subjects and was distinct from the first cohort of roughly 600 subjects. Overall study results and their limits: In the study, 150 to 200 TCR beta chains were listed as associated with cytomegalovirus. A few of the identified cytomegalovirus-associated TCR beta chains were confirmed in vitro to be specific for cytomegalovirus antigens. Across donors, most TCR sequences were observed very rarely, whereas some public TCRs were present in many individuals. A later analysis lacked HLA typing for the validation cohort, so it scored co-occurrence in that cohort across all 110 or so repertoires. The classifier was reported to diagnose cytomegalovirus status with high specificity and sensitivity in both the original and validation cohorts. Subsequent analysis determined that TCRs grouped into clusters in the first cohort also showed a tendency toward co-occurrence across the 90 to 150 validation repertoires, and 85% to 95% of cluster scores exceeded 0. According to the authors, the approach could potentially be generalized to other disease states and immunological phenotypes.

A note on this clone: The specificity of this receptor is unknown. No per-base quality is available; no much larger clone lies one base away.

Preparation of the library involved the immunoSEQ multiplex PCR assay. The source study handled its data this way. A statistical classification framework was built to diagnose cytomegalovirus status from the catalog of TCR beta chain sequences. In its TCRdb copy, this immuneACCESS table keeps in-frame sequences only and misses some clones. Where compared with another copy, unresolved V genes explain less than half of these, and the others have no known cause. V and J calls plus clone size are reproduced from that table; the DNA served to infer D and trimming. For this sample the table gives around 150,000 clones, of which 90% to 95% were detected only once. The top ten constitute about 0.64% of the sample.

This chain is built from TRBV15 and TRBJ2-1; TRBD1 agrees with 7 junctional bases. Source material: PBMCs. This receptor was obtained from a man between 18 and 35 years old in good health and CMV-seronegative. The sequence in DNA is TGTGCCACCAGCAGAACGTGGGACAGACCCTCCTACAATGAGCAGTTCTTC. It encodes CATSRTWDRPSYNEQFF. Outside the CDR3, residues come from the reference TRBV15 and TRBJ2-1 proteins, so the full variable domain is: DAMVIQNPRYQVTQFGKPVTLSCSQTLNHNVMYWYQQKSSQAPKLLFHYYDKDFNNEADTPDNFQSRRPNTSFCFLDIRSPGLGDTAMYLCATSRTWDRPSYNEQFFGPGTRLTVL.